These 3 T cell receptor beta chains were sequenced from one sample in a study of blood T cells in healthy people across ages. Then a second PCR, running about 7 to 11 cycles, was carried out with a sample-barcoded 5' primer and a J-beta primer mix. TCRdb called the 5' RACE reads again in MiXCR, with one record for every CDR3 protein. The sample lists about 780,000 distinct CDR3 sequences; roughly 24% were seen once. This same sample was also part of a study on T cells of mothers and their children.

The sample taken for sequencing was blood. The receptors were sampled from a boy aged 5-17 years in good health.

This chain joins TRBV7-8 and TRBJ1-6; no firm D call. CDR1 SGHVS and CDR2 FQNEAQ come from the germline V gene. V shed 2 bases and J shed 7 bases, with 12 bases lying between them. The CDR3 extends over 15 amino acids. The CDR3 loop reads CASSLTNSLNSPLHF. CDR3 nucleotide sequence: TGTGCCAGCAGCTTAACGAACAGCCTAAATTCACCCCTCCACTTT.

This clonotype was recorded at least ten times. The chain has TRBV5-1 and TRBJ1-2; 7 bases fit TRBD1. Germline V lookup: CDR1 SGHRS, CDR2 YFSETQ. The length of the CDR3 is 13 residues. J was trimmed by 4 bases and V by 2 bases; bases with no gene match: 2. CDR3 loop: CASSLGTVYGYTF. DNA for the CDR3: TGCGCCAGCAGCTTAGGGACAGTCTATGGCTACACCTTC.

This clonotype was seen only a few times. The rearrangement uses TRBV27 and TRBJ2-7; 8 bases align to TRBD1. With the DNA end fitting TRBJ2-5 better, the J assignment may be wrong. Per germline, CDR1 MNHEY and CDR2 SMNVEV (reference sequence). This CDR3 is 14 amino acids long. The DNA for the CDR3 is TGTGCCAGCAGAATGGACAGGGCTAGGGAGACCCAGTACTTC. Encoded protein: CASRMDRARETQYF.